The 25 T cell receptor beta chains below come from one sample, sequenced in a study of OX40 agonist ivuxolimab in advanced cancers. Assay used: immunoSEQ multiplex PCR; TCRdb lists only in-frame clones, some missing. The table shows about 69,000 clones, with 80% to 90% occurring only once. Source: CD4+ or CD8+ T cells sorted from blood, taken in a trial of the OX40 agonist ivuxolimab. These receptors originate from an adult with an advanced solid tumor such as melanoma, head and neck, liver or kidney cancer.

The chain combines TRBV4-2 with TRBJ1-2, with 10 bases that match TRBD1. V lost 4 bases and J lost 3; bases outside the gene matches: 8. The length of the CDR3 is 16 residues. The germline gives CDR1 LGHNA, CDR2 YNFKEQ. CDR3: CASSPLGQGVHYGYTF. CDR3 sequence (DNA): TGTGCCAGCAGCCCCCTAGGACAGGGGGTCCACTATGGCTACACCTTC.

As concerns this clone: The same CDR3 can be traced to other DNA sequences in this sample. The chain has TRBV9 and TRBJ2-1, with D tentatively TRBD1 (6 bases). V was shortened by 3 bases and J by 5 bases, with 9 bases between the two germline ends. Per the germline V gene, CDR1 is SGDLS and CDR2 is YYNGEE. The CDR3 runs to 13 residues. The CDR3 spells CASSDWTDNEQFF. Here the CDR3 DNA reads TGTGCCAGCAGCGACTGGACAGACAATGAGCAGTTCTTC.

The gene calls are TRBV27 and TRBJ1-5; D not resolved. This CDR3 spans 14 amino acids. Germline V gene lookup returns CDR1 MNHEY and CDR2 SMNVEV (reference sequence). The germline V and J ends were trimmed by 2 bases and 4 bases, with 9 bases remaining between them. CDR3 bases: TGTGCCAGCAGTTTAATAGGGTTAAATCAGCCCCAGCATTTT. Encoded protein: CASSLIGLNQPQHF.

J is TRBJ1-5 and V is TRBV23-1; 7 bases map to TRBD1. TRBV23-1 is filed as an ORF, its function uncertain. V shed 7 bases and J 6 bases; nucleotides not matched to a gene: 3. CDR3 length equals 12 residues. CDR3: CASKTGSQPQHF. The CDR3 region has the DNA TGCGCCAGCAAGACAGGGAGTCAGCCCCAGCATTTT.

J is TRBJ2-2 and V is TRBV11-2; no reliable D call. This CDR3 has 11 amino acids. V gave up 7 bases and J gave up 3 bases, with 3 bases separating them. The germline V gene has CDR1 SGHAT and CDR2 FQNNGV. The CDR3 nucleotides read TGTGCCAGCACCCACACCGGGGAGCTGTTTTTT. It encodes CASTHTGELFF.

This sequence joins TRBV27 and TRBJ2-7, with a tentative D call TRBD2 (6 bases). Germline V gene data show CDR1 as MNHEY and CDR2 as SMNVEV (reference sequence). V lost 2 bases and J 0 bases, leaving 14 bases between the germline ends. The CDR3 covers 16 residues. The CDR3: CASSLLGGTSSYEQYF. The CDR3 DNA sequence: TGTGCCAGCAGTTTACTTGGGGGGACCAGCTCCTACGAGCAGTACTTC.

The CDR3 DNA sequence: TGTGCCAGCAGTGAAGTAGGGGGCCCCCTCTACGAGCAGTACTTC. It translates to CASSEVGGPLYEQYF. The chain is built from TRBV6-1 and TRBJ2-7; 7 bases map to TRBD1. The CDR3 spans 15 residues. V shed 1 base, J shed 3 bases, and the junction held 6 bases outside the gene matches. CDR1 MNHNS and CDR2 SASEGT come from the germline V gene.

The chain employs TRBV13 and TRBJ2-2; tentatively, D is TRBD1 (6 bases). CDR1 is PRHDT, CDR2 FYEKMQ, per germline (reference sequence). The germline V and J ends were trimmed by 5 bases and 1 base, with 8 bases remaining between them. CDR3 length equals 14 residues. CDR3 residues: CASSQTGNTGELFF. CDR3 in DNA: TGTGCCAGCAGCCAGACAGGGAACACCGGGGAGCTGTTTTTT.

The genes are TRBV7-9 and TRBJ2-5; 9 bases agree with TRBD1. In germline, CDR1 is SEHNR, CDR2 FQNEAQ (reference sequence). J was trimmed by 1 base and V by 6 bases; bases with no gene match: 3. There are 14 residues in the CDR3. The CDR3 sequence: CASSSTGGQETQYF. The DNA of the CDR3 is TGTGCCAGCAGTTCGACAGGGGGCCAAGAGACCCAGTACTTC.

The rearrangement joins TRBV14 to TRBJ1-6; a possible D gene is TRBD1 (5 bases). CDR3 length: 16 amino acids. Germline V gene lookup returns CDR1 SGHDN and CDR2 FVKESK. The ends were cut back, 3 bases at V and 0 bases at J, with 9 bases in the middle. CDR3 protein: CASSHVQGSYNSPLHF. The CDR3 DNA is TGTGCCAGCAGCCACGTTCAGGGCTCCTATAATTCACCCCTCCACTTT.

The gene calls are TRBV28 and TRBJ1-5, with D possibly matching TRBD1 (6 bases). The CDR3 sequence is 13 residues long. V was clipped by 2 bases and J by 5 bases, with 7 bases between them. Germline-derived CDR1 and CDR2 are MDHEN and SYDVKM. The CDR3 sequence is CASSLTGYQPQHF. Here the CDR3 DNA reads TGTGCCAGCAGTTTAACAGGGTATCAGCCCCAGCATTTT.

The rearrangement links TRBV7-8 to TRBJ1-2, with D unclear. CDR1 and CDR2 (germline): SGHVS, FQNEAQ. This CDR3 has 15 amino acids. With 1 base removed from V and 4 bases from J, the gap between germline ends came to 13 bases. The CDR3 sequence is CASSLETAVGYGYTF. The CDR3 coding sequence is TGTGCCAGCAGCTTAGAAACGGCCGTAGGCTATGGCTACACCTTC.

V is TRBV7-8 and J is TRBJ2-7; D ambiguous. V was clipped by 4 bases and J by 0 bases, with 16 bases between them. The CDR3 runs to 16 residues. CDR1 SGHVS and CDR2 FQNEAQ come from the germline V gene. The CDR3 loop reads CASSSDLGSGSYEQYF. The CDR3 nucleotides read TGTGCCAGCAGCTCTGATCTCGGGTCCGGCTCCTACGAGCAGTACTTC.

The chain is built from TRBV7-3 and TRBJ2-7; D might be TRBD1 (8 bases). Germline loops: CDR1 SGHTA, CDR2 FQGTGA. V was pared by 5 bases and J by 5 bases, with 16 bases between. The CDR3 consists of 14 residues. The DNA of the CDR3 is TGTGCCAGCAGCCCAACAGGGGGGGCTAACGAGCAGTACTTC. Translation: CASSPTGGANEQYF.

The chain carries TRBV13 and TRBJ2-7, with 11 bases identical to TRBD1. The CDR3 contains 14 residues. V shed 5 bases, J shed 7 bases, and the junction held 7 bases outside the gene matches. Germline-derived CDR1 and CDR2 are PRHDT and FYEKMQ (reference sequence). The CDR3 is CASSIRDRGGEQYF. CDR3 coding DNA: TGTGCCAGCAGCATAAGGGACAGGGGGGGTGAGCAGTACTTC.

This clone occurred a few times. The chain recombines TRBV29-1 with TRBJ1-1; D gene unclear. V lost 2 bases and J lost 12, with 10 bases in between. CDR1 and CDR2 from the germline V gene are SQVTM and ANQGSEA. The CDR3 has 10 residues. The CDR3, as DNA: TGCAGCGTTGAACGACGACCGCCTTTCTTT. It codes for CSVERRPPFF.

The CDR3 reads CASSLFGSPNTEAFF. CDR3 in DNA: TGTGCCAGCAGTTTATTTGGCAGCCCGAACACTGAAGCTTTCTTT. The V and J genes are TRBV27 and TRBJ1-1; no firm D call. CDR1 and CDR2 (germline): MNHEY, SMNVEV (reference sequence). V was cut by 1 base and J by 1 base, with 10 bases left in between. This CDR3 comprises 15 residues.

This rearrangement joins TRBV7-9 to TRBJ2-4; D gene ambiguous. Germline V lookup: CDR1 SEHNR, CDR2 FQNEAQ (reference sequence). The V and J ends lost 1 base and 9 bases respectively, with 7 bases between them. The CDR3 is made up of 12 amino acids. The CDR3 spells CASSLERSIQYF. CDR3 nucleotides: TGTGCCAGCAGCTTAGAACGGTCCATTCAGTACTTC.

The chain employs TRBV27 and TRBJ2-7; D may be TRBD2 (6 bases). The CDR3 is 13 amino acids. The V end lost 1 base, the J end lost 8 bases, and 12 bases lay between the germline ends. Per germline, CDR1 MNHEY and CDR2 SMNVEV (reference sequence). CDR3 DNA sequence: TGTGCCAGCAGTTTATTCTGGGGGGAACAGCAGTACTTC. This gives the protein CASSLFWGEQQYF.

V usage is TRBV7-9 and J usage is TRBJ2-1; no clear D. The CDR3 loop spans 14 amino acids. Germline CDR1 reads SEHNR; CDR2 reads FQNEAQ (reference sequence). Trimming cost V 5 bases and J 5 bases, with 13 bases left between them. CDR3 loop: CASSQETDDNEQFF. CDR3 in DNA: TGTGCCAGCAGCCAAGAAACAGATGACAATGAGCAGTTCTTC.

The chain is built from TRBV7-9 and TRBJ2-2; D may be TRBD1 (5 bases). The CDR3 has 14 residues. Germline CDR1 SEHNR, CDR2 FQNEAQ (reference sequence). The ends were cut back, 5 bases at V and 4 bases at J, with 11 bases in the middle. The CDR3 bases are TGTGCCAGCAGCACTCGACAGTTCACCGGGGAGCTGTTTTTT. This encodes CASSTRQFTGELFF.

The chain recombines TRBV27 with TRBJ2-7; TRBD2 matches at 11 bases. Germline assignment: CDR1 MNHEY and CDR2 SMNVEV (reference sequence). The CDR3 consists of 13 residues. The V segment lost 7 bases and the J segment 7 bases; nucleotides outside the gene matches: 6. The CDR3 region is CASTTSGSGEQYF. The CDR3 DNA is TGTGCCAGCACCACTAGCGGGAGCGGGGAGCAGTACTTC.

The J gene is TRBJ1-6, the V gene TRBV11-1; 10 bases agree with TRBD1. The CDR3 consists of 16 residues. CDR1 SGHAT and CDR2 FQDESV come from the germline V gene (reference sequence). J gave up 9 bases and V 5 bases, and 10 bases lay outside the gene matches. CDR3 in DNA: TGTGCCAGCAGCCCTACAACCGGGACAGGGGCTTCACCCCTCCACTTT. This codes for CASSPTTGTGASPLHF. Full variable domain (outside the CDR3, taken from reference TRBV11-1 and TRBJ1-6): EAEVAQSPRYKITEKSQAVAFWCDPISGHATLYWYRQILGQGPELLVQFQDESVVDDSQLPKDRFSAERLKGVDSTLKIQPAELGDSAMYLCASSPTTGTGASPLHFGNGTRLTVT.

The rearrangement links TRBV30 to TRBJ2-1; either TRBD1 or TRBD2 may supply D (5 bases each). Germline V gene lookup returns CDR1 GTSNPN and CDR2 SVGIG (reference sequence). V was cut by 0 bases and J by 3 bases, with 12 bases left in between. The CDR3 is made up of 15 amino acids. CDR3: CAWSVPGPYYNEQFF. The CDR3 DNA reads TGTGCCTGGAGTGTACCGGGACCCTACTACAATGAGCAGTTCTTC.

V gene TRBV7-9 combines with J gene TRBJ1-4, with TRBD1 matching over 7 bases. Losses at the gene ends were 5 bases for V and 6 bases for J; bases not matched to a gene: 9. The CDR3 is 15 residues long. The germline gives CDR1 SEHNR, CDR2 FQNEAQ (reference sequence). Here the CDR3 reads CASSPTGVAYEKLFF. Written as DNA, the CDR3 is TGTGCCAGCAGCCCAACAGGGGTAGCATATGAAAAACTGTTTTTT.